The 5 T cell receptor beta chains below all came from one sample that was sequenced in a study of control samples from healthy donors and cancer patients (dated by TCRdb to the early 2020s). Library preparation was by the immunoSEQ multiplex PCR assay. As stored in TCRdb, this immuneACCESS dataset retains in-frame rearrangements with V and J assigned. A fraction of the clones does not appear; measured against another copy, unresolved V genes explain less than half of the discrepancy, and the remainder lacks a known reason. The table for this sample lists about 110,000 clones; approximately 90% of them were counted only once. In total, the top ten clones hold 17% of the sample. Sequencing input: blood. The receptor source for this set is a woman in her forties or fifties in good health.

As DNA, the CDR3 is TGTGCCAGCTCACCGTTCACCGGGACAGGGGCTCAAGTCTATAATTCACCCCTCCACTTT. Its protein product is CASSPFTGTGAQVYNSPLHF. The chain carries TRBV18 and TRBJ1-6, with 10 positions matching TRBD1. J was trimmed by 3 bases and V by 3 bases; bases with no gene match: 14. Germline V gene sequence: CDR1 KGHSH, CDR2 LQKENI. This CDR3 is built from 20 residues.

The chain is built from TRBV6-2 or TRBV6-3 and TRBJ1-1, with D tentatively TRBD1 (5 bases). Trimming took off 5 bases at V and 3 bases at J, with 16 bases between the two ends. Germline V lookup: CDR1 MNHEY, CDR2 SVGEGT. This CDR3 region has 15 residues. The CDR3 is CASSPYGATDTEAFF. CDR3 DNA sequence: TGTGCCAGCAGTCCGTATGGGGCCACGGACACTGAAGCTTTCTTT.

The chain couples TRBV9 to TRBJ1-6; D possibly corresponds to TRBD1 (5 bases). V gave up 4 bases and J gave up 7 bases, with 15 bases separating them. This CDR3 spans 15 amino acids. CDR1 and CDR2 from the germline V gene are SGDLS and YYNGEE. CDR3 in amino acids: CASSRRRDPNSPLHF. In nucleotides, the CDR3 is TGTGCCAGCAGCCGCCGCAGGGACCCAAATTCACCCCTCCACTTT. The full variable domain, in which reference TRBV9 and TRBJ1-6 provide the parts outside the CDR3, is DSGVTQTPKHLITATGQRVTLRCSPRSGDLSVYWYQQSLDQGLQFLIQYYNGEERAKGNILERFSAQQFPDLHSELNLSSLELGDSALYFCASSRRRDPNSPLHFGNGTRLTVT.

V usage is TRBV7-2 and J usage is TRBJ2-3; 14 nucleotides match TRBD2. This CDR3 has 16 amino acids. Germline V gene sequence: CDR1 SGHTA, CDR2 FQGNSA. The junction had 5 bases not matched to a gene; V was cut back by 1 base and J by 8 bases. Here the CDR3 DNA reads TGTGCCAGCAGCTTAGGACTAGCGGGAGGGCTTAGTACGCAGTATTTT. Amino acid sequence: CASSLGLAGGLSTQYF.

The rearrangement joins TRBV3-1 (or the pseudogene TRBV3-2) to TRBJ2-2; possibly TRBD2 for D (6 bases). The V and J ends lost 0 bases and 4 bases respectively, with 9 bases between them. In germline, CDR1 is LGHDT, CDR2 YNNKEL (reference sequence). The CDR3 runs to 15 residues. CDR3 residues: CASSQDWRGTGELFF. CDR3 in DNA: TGTGCCAGCAGCCAAGACTGGCGGGGCACCGGGGAGCTGTTTTTT.